This T cell receptor (beta chain) was documented in a study of cytomegalovirus exposure and HLA in healthy donors (dated by TCRdb to 2017 to 2019). About the full investigation: An earlier analysis of a few hundred of the donors reported 276 Gb of sequence data and 95 million to 130 million unique TCR beta sequences obtained from around 190 million T cells. Around 330 gigabases of sequencing data and approximately 91 million unique TCR sequences made up an early release that covered 640 HLA-typed donors. Of the roughly 410 genotyped donors, 80% to 90% were placed in the genetic ancestry cluster associated with self-reported Caucasian donors. The study aimed to test whether signatures of past pathogen exposure could be identified by cataloging public T cell receptors. The T cell repertoires of about 700 subjects were profiled by immunosequencing and related to cytomegalovirus serostatus. Along with the approximately 700-subject first cohort, a separate validation cohort of 120 different subjects was used. The study combined high-throughput TCR immunosequencing, statistical association of individual TCRs with disease status, and machine learning to predict cytomegalovirus infection status. A later analysis re-examined previously published TCR beta repertoires from more than 550 donors and added high-resolution HLA genotyping to investigate patterns of TCR occurrence. In the later analysis, no new phenotypic data were used to find candidate immune exposures; instead, reliance was placed on TCR beta sequences and their occurrence across donors. An earlier analysis of nearly 600 of the donors applied high-throughput TCR beta sequencing to assess whether each TCR beta V gene segment acted as functional or pseudogenic. Donor age, sex, ethnicity and CMV serostatus were compiled alongside the repertoire data. In a later genetic analysis, genome-wide SNP genotypes for about 65% of the roughly 700 donors were used, and that subset was treated as a discovery cohort. All discovery cohort repertoires had been generated using a single sequencing platform. HLA typing covered class I and class II loci at four-digit resolution. The number of donors typed differed by locus, with about 629-630 for A, B, C, DRB1 and DQB1, roughly 550 for DQA1, approximately 570 for DPA1, and approximately 470 for DPB1. About 5 DR-DQ haplotypes were handled as single units for association and clustering, since linkage in the cohort was strong. Across around 400 genotyped donors of the cohort, an average of approximately 220,000 unique TCR beta nucleotide sequences per donor were sequenced, and 15% to 20% of those sequences were non-productive.

CDR1 and CDR2 (DFQATT, SNEGSKA) derive from the germline V gene (reference sequence). Trimming costs V 5 bases and J 7 bases, and their ends lie 11 bases apart. From its cysteine to its phenylalanine, the CDR3 spans 11 amino acids. Only the CDR3 portion is preserved as DNA: 33 bases, with reading frame beginning at the first base. The cohort was made up of under 800 healthy bone marrow donors. All cohort members were sampled while nominally healthy, although unrecorded immune exposures were likely present. The donor was CMV seronegative and was included in the group of 352 seronegative cohort members. A peripheral blood sample was provided by each donor, and peripheral blood mononuclear cells were used for TCR beta sequencing. The Qiagen DNeasy Blood Extraction Kit was used to extract genomic DNA from the blood cell samples. Library method: the immunoSEQ multiplex PCR assay. A mixture of 60 forward primers for TCR Vbeta segments and 13 reverse primers for TCR Jbeta segments was used in the multiplex PCR. A multiplex PCR assay on genomic DNA amplified the CDR3 region of rearranged TCR beta genes. The amplified TCR beta libraries were sequenced on the Illumina HiSeq System as 87-base-pair reads. For the original study's pipeline: Across the 700 or so repertoires, a later analysis counted tens of millions of unique TCR beta chains, some 11 million of which were shared by at least two donors. Raw reads were error-corrected and collapsed into unique sequences with a nearest-neighbor algorithm that merged closely related sequences to remove PCR and sequencing errors. Alignment of CDR3 sequences to IMGT reference sequences was used to assign V, D and J gene segments. For a sequence to be retained, a match of at least six nucleotides to both a V gene segment and a J gene segment was required. Rearrangements were classified as productive when the CDR3 lacked stop codons and remained in frame with V and J, and all other rearrangements were classified as non-productive. Following IMGT convention, CDR3 was defined as the stretch from the second conserved V-encoded cysteine up to the conserved J-encoded phenylalanine. The earlier analysis of roughly 590 of the donors excluded sequences that lacked an unambiguous match to a single V gene segment. In an earlier analysis of more than 500 of the donors, a V segment was called functional when productive rearrangements were above 56.7%, and segregating when the standard deviation between donors exceeded 5%. A statistical classification framework was built for diagnosing cytomegalovirus status from the catalog of TCR beta chain sequences. In a later analysis, TCR nucleotide sequences were compared against IMGT/GENE-DB human TR gene sequences so that V and J genes could be assigned. The TCRdist pipeline was used in a later analysis to assign CDR3 sequences and most-parsimonious VDJ recombination scenarios. In a later analysis, each TCR beta chain was defined by its CDR3 amino acid sequence together with its V-gene family, and reads lacking a unique V-gene family were excluded. As a way to deal with suspected cross-contamination and a sequencing artifact, a later analysis dropped over 550 nucleotide sequences that were highly shared and had low generation probability. In a later analysis, a clonal expansion index was calculated for each public chain from normalized within-repertoire ranks of inferred template counts. A later analysis computed generation probabilities with a VDJ recombination model fitted to out-of-frame rearrangements, and checked the results against IGoR. In a later analysis, TCR-TCR, TCR-HLA and TCR-CMV co-occurrence was scored with hypergeometric tests, and a repertoire-size bias correction was applied to TCR pairs. A later analysis estimated false discovery rates by permuting HLA or CMV assignments 20 times. In a later analysis, co-occurring TCRs were grouped using DBSCAN, and TCRdist sequence similarity was added for clustering within HLA-allele-positive subsets. Repertoires with fewer than 30,000 or more than 120,000 public chains, plus five repertoires with anomalous nucleotide sharing, were excluded from co-occurrence clustering. This immuneACCESS table, as held by TCRdb, lists in-frame sequences with V and J called but not all clones. Of the missing ones, under half trace to an unresolved V gene in checked studies; the others have no known cause. That table is the source of V, J and clone size, and D and trimming were worked out from the DNA. This sample comprises some 180,000 clones, 80% of them detected only once. Under 2% of the sample lies in the top ten.

Regarding this clone: The clone's antigen remains unknown. Base qualities were left out, and no much larger clone turns up one base away.

Overall study outcomes, separate from this receptor: Across donors, most TCR sequences were observed very rarely, whereas some public TCRs were present in many individuals. In a later analysis, HLA-associated TCR beta chains were found to be more clonally expanded and to have lower generation probabilities than equally common non-associated chains. The only immune exposure information available for the cohort was CMV serostatus. In a later analysis, several top co-occurrence clusters were reported to appear linked to parvovirus B19, influenza, CMV and Epstein-Barr virus. Some IMGT-functional V segments, including TRBV6-2 and TRBV6-3, could not be told apart with the 87-base-pair reads, so those segments were excluded. In vitro tests confirmed that a few of the cytomegalovirus-associated TCR beta chains recognize cytomegalovirus antigens. Because counts were too low, seventeen rarely observed V segments, including chromosome 9 orphons, were left out of the earlier analysis of a few hundred of the donors. A cluster of highly shared sequence variants was judged likely to be a technical artifact of the sequencing pipeline. Linkage disequilibrium might explain the correlated functional status among segregating V segments, but an unknown experimental factor could not be ruled out. Only TCR beta chains were sequenced in this cohort, and the absence of alpha or paired-chain data limited detectable features. According to a later analysis, most CMV-associated TCR beta chains appeared to be HLA-restricted, and the HLA associations seemed to be driven largely by CMV exposure. Assigning TCR associations to individual alleles was difficult when HLA alleles, especially DR and DQ, strongly co-occurred. An association between a missense DCLRE1C variant and V-gene and J-gene trimming of TCR beta chains was found in a later genetic analysis and replicated in an independent cohort. A later genetic analysis reported fewer N-insertions in productive TCRs among donors in an Asian-associated ancestry cluster than the approximately 670-donor mean. A total of about 150 TCR beta chains were listed by the study as associated with cytomegalovirus. Cytomegalovirus status was reported to be diagnosed by the classifier with high specificity and sensitivity in both the original and validation cohorts. The presence/absence analyses assumed that sequencing depth was roughly uniform across donors, and that assumption may not be true. A further reported finding was that TCR beta sequences accurately predicted the HLA-A and HLA-B alleles for most subjects in the first cohort. It was suggested by the authors that the approach could potentially be generalized to other disease states and immunological phenotypes. Because HLA typing was unavailable for some donors at each locus, only the typed subset was used in association tests. In a later analysis, the rate of TCR association differed among HLA loci, with DRB1 alleles having the most associated TCRs and HLA-C alleles having the fewest. In a later analysis, 15,000 to 20,000 TCR beta sequences were associated with specific HLA alleles at a false discovery rate of 0.05. Broadly in line with IMGT annotations, most TCR beta V segments showed up in productive rearrangements about 87% or about 30% of the time in an earlier analysis of about 500 of the donors.

What was sequenced was PBMCs. Rearrangement joined TRBV20-1 to TRBJ1-1; the D gene is not confidently resolved. This sequence originates from a woman aged 25 to 39 in good health and CMV-seronegative. The bases are TGCAGTGCTGGTCCCGGGAGTGAAGCTTTCTTT. It translates to CSAGPGSEAFF.